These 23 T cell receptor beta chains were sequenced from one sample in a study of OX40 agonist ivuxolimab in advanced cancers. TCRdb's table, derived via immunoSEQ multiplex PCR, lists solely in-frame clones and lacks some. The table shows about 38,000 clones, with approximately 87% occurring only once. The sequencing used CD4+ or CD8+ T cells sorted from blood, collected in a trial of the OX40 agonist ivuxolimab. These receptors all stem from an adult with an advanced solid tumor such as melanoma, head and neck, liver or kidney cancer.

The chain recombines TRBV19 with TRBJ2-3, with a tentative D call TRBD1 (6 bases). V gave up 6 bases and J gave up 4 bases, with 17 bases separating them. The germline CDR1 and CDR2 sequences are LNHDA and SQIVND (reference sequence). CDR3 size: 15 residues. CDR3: CASRKQGKESDTQYF. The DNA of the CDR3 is TGTGCCAGTAGGAAACAGGGAAAGGAGTCAGATACGCAGTATTTT.

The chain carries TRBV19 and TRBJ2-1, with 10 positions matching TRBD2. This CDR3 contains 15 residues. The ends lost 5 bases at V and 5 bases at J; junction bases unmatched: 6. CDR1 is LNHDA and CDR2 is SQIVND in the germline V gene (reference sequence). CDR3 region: CASSEGTSVNNEQFF. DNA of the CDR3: TGTGCCAGTAGTGAGGGGACTAGCGTAAACAATGAGCAGTTCTTC.

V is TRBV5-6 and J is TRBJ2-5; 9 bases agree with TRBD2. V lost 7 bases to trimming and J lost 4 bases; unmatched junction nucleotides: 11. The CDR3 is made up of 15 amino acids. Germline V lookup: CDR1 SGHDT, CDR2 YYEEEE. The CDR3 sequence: CASLGGRASRETQYF. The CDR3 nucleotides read TGTGCCAGCCTCGGCGGGAGGGCCTCCCGAGAGACCCAGTACTTC.

Written as DNA, the CDR3 is TGTGCCAGCAGGATGGCAGGGGGCTACAATGAGCAGTTCTTC. Amino acids: CASRMAGGYNEQFF. This chain connects TRBV6-4 to TRBJ2-1, with TRBD1 identical over 7 bases. The CDR3 totals 14 residues. With V trimmed by 6 bases and J by 3 bases, 5 bases remained unmatched. CDR1 and CDR2 from the germline V gene are MRHNA and SNTAGT.

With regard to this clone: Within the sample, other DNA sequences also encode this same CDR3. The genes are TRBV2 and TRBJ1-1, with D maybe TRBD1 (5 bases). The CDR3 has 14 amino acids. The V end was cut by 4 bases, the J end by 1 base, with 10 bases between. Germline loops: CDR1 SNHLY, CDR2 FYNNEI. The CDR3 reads CASSVEGRNTEAFF. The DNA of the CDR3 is TGTGCCAGCAGTGTGGAGGGGCGGAACACTGAAGCTTTCTTT.

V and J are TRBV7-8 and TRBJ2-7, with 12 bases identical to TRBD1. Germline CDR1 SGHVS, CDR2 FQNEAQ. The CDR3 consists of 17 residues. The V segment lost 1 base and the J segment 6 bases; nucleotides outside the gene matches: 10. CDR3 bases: TGTGCCAGCAGCTTAGATTTTCGGGACAGGGGGCTGGGCGAGCAGTACTTC. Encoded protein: CASSLDFRDRGLGEQYF. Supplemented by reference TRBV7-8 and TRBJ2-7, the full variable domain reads GAGVSQSPRYKVAKRGQDVALRCDPISGHVSLFWYQQALGQGPEFLTYFQNEAQLDKSGLPSDRFFAERPEGSVSTLKIQRTQQEDSAVYLCASSLDFRDRGLGEQYFGPGTRLTVT.

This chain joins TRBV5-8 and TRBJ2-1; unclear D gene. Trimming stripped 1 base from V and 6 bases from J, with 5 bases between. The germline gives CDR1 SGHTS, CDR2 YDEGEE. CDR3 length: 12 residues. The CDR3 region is CASSLLGNEQFF. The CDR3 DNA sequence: TGTGCCAGCAGCTTGCTCGGCAATGAGCAGTTCTTC.

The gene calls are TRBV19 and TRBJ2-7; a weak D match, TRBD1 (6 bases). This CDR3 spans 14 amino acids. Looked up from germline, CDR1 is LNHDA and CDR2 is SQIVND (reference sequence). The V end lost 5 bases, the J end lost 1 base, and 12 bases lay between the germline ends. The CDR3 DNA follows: TGTGCCAGTAGTTTATTGACAGGATCCTACGAGCAGTACTTC. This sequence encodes CASSLLTGSYEQYF.

In DNA, the CDR3 is TGCGCCAGCAGCCAAGTGGGGACCGCGTTCCTGAGTGAAAAACTGTTTTTT. Encoded protein: CASSQVGTAFLSEKLFF. The gene calls are TRBV4-1 and TRBJ1-4, with a possible D match to TRBD1 (5 bases). This CDR3 is built from 17 residues. V was trimmed by 1 base and J by 7 bases, leaving 19 bases between them. The germline gives CDR1 MGHRA, CDR2 YSYEKL.

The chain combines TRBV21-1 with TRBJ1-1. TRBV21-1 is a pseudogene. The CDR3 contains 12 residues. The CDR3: CASSTTRVGAFF. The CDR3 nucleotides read TGTGCCAGCAGCACGACCCGGGTGGGAGCTTTCTTT.

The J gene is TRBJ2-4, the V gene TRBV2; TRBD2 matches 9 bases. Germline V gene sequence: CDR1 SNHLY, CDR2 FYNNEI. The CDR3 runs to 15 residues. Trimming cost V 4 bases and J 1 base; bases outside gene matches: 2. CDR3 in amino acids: CASSGSGRAKNIQYF. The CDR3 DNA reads TGTGCCAGCAGTGGGAGCGGGAGGGCCAAAAACATTCAGTACTTC.

The CDR3 region is CASSFYNEQFF. The DNA of the CDR3 is TGTGCCAGCAGCTTTTACAATGAGCAGTTCTTC. The chain joins TRBV7-6 to TRBJ2-1; the D is unclear. Trimming removed 3 bases at V and 4 bases at J, with 1 base between. CDR1 is SGHVS, CDR2 FNYEAQ, per germline. This CDR3 is built from 11 residues. The variable domain in full, with the rest retrieved from reference TRBV7-6 and TRBJ2-1, is GAGVSQSPRYKVTKRGQDVALRCDPISGHVSLYWYRQALGQGPEFLTYFNYEAQQDKSGLPNDRFSAERPEGSISTLTIQRTEQRDSAMYRCASSFYNEQFFGPGTRLTVL.

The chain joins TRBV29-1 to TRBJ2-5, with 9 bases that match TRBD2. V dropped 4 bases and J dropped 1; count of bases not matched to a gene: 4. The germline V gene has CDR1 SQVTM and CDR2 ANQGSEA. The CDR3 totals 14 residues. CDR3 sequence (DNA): TGCAGCGTTGTACCTAGCGGGATCCAAGAGACCCAGTACTTC. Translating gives CSVVPSGIQETQYF.

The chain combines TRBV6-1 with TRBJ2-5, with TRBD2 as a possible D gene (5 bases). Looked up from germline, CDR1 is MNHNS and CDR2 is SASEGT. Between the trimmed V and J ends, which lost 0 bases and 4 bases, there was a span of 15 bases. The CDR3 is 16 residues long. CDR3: CASSEAGSPGGETQYF. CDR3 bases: TGTGCCAGCAGTGAAGCAGGAAGCCCTGGAGGAGAGACCCAGTACTTC.

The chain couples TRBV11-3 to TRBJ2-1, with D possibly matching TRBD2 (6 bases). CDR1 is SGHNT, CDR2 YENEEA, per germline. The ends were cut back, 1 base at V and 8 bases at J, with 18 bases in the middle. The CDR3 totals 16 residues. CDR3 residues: CASSLGLSGGFDEQFF. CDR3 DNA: TGTGCCAGCAGCTTAGGCCTCTCCGGGGGATTCGATGAGCAGTTCTTC.

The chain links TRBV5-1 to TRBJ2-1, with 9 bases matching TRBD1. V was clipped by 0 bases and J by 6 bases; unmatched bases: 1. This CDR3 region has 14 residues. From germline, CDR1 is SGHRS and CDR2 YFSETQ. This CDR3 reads CASSLGTGVNEQFF. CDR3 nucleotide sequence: TGCGCCAGCAGCTTGGGGACAGGGGTCAATGAGCAGTTCTTC.

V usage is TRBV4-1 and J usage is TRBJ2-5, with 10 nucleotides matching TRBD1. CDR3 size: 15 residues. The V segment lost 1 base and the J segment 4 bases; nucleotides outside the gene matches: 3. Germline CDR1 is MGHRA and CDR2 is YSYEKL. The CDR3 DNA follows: TGCGCCAGCAGCCAAGGAGGGACAGGGGCAGAGACCCAGTACTTC. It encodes CASSQGGTGAETQYF.

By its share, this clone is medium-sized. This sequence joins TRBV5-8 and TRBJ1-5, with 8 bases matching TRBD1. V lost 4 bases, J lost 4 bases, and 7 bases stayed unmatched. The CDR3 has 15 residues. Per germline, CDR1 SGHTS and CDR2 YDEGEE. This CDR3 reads CASSDRQGRNQPQHF. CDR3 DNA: TGTGCCAGCAGCGATAGACAGGGGAGGAATCAGCCCCAGCATTTT.

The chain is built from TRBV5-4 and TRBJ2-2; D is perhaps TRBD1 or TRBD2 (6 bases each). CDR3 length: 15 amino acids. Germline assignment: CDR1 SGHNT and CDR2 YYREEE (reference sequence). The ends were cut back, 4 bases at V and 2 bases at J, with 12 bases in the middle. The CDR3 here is CASSPQGGNTGELFF. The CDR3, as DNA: TGTGCCAGCAGCCCACAGGGAGGAAACACCGGGGAGCTGTTTTTT.

The CDR3 bases are TGCGCCAGCAGCTTGGGGGAGTTGTGGACTGAAGCTTTCTTT. As protein: CASSLGELWTEAFF. This chain connects TRBV5-1 to TRBJ1-1, with unresolved D. The germline V gene encodes CDR1 SGHRS and CDR2 YFSETQ. Trimming cost V 0 bases and J 5 bases, with 11 bases left between them. CDR3 length equals 14 residues. Together with reference TRBV5-1 and TRBJ1-1, the CDR3 gives the full variable domain: KAGVTQTPRYLIKTRGQQVTLSCSPISGHRSVSWYQQTPGQGLQFLFEYFSETQRNKGNFPGRFSGRQFSNSRSEMNVSTLELGDSALYLCASSLGELWTEAFFGQGTRLTVV.

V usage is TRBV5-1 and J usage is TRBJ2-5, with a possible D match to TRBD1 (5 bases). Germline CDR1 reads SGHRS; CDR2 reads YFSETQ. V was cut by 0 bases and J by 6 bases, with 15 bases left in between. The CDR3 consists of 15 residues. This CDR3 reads CASSLAGNRMKTQYF. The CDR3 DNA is TGCGCCAGCAGCTTGGCCGGCAACAGGATGAAGACCCAGTACTTC.

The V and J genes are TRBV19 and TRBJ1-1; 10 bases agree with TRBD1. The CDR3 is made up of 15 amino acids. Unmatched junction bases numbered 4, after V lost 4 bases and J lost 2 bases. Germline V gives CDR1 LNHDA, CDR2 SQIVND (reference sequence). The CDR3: CASSTTGGLNTEAFF. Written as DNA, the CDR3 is TGTGCCAGTAGTACGACAGGGGGCCTAAACACTGAAGCTTTCTTT.

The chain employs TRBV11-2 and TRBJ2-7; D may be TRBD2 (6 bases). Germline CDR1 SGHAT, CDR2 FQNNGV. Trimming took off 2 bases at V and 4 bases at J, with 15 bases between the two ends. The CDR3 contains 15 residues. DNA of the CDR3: TGTGCCAGCAGCTTACAGACGGGGAGGCTATACGAGCAGTACTTC. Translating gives CASSLQTGRLYEQYF.